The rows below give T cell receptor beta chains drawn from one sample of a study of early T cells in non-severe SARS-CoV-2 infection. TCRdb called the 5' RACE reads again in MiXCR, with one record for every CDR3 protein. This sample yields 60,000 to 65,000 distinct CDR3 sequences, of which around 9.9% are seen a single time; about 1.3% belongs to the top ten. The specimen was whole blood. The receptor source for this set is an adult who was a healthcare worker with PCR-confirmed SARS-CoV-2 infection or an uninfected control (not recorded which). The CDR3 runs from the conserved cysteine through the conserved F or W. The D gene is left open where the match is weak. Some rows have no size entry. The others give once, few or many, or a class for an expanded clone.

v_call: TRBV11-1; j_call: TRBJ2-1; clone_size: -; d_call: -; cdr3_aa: CASERVASNEQFF; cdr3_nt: TGTGCCAGCGAAAGGGTCGCGTCGAATGAGCAGTTCTTC
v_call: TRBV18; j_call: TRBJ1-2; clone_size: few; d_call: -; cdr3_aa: CASSPIQGGDYGYTF; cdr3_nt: TGTGCCAGCTCACCAATTCAGGGCGGCGACTATGGCTACACCTTC
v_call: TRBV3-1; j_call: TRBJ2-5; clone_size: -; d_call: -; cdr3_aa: CASSPPRGGIQETQYF; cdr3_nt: TGTGCCAGCAGCCCACCCCGAGGCGGCATTCAAGAGACCCAGTACTTC
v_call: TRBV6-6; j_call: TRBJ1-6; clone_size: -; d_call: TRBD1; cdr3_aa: CASSPRTGDNSPLHF; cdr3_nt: TGTGCCAGCAGTCCCCGGACAGGGGATAATTCACCCCTCCACTTT
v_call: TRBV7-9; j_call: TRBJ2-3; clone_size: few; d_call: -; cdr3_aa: CASSFSGDTQYF; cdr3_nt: TGTGCCAGCAGCTTCTCTGGAGATACGCAGTATTTT
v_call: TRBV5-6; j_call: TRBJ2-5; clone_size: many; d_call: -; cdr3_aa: CASSSSSGTQYF; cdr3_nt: TGTGCCAGCAGCAGCTCCTCGGGCACCCAGTACTTC
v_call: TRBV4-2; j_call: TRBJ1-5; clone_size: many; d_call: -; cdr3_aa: CASSQDRTQPQHF; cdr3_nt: TGTGCCAGCAGCCAAGATCGTACGCAGCCCCAGCATTTT
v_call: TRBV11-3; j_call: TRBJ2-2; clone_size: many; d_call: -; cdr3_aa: CASSLVGTGELFF; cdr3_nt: TGTGCCAGCAGCTTAGTGGGCACCGGGGAGCTGTTTTTT
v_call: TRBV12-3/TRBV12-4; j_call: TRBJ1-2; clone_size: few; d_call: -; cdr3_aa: CASSQSVALTEQYGYTF; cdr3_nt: TGTGCCAGCAGCCAGTCCGTAGCATTGACCGAACAGTATGGCTACACCTTC
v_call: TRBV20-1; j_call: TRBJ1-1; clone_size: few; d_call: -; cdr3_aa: CSAPTPGGVNTEAFF; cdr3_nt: TGCAGTGCTCCCACACCGGGGGGGGTGAACACTGAAGCTTTCTTT
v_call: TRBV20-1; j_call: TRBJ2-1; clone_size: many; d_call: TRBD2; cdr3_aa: CSAHLPAGANNEQFF; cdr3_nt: TGCAGTGCCCACCTCCCAGCGGGGGCCAACAATGAGCAGTTCTTC
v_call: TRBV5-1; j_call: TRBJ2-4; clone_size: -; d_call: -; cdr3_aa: CASSNYENIQYF; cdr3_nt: TGCGCCAGCAGTAATTATGAGAACATTCAGTACTTC
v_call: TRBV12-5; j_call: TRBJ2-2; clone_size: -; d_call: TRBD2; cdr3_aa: CASGPFTGGIGELFF; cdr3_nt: TGTGCTAGTGGTCCCTTCACGGGGGGTATCGGGGAGCTGTTTTTT
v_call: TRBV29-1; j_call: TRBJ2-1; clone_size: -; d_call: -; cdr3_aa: CSVERQFNEQFF; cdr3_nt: TGCAGCGTTGAACGTCAGTTCAATGAGCAGTTCTTC
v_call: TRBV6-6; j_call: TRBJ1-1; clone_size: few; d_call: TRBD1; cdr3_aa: CATGQALSTEAFF; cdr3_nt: TGTGCCACCGGACAGGCGTTAAGCACTGAAGCTTTCTTT
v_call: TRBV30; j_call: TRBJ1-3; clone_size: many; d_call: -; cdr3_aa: CAWSPTASGNTIYF; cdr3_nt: TGTGCCTGGAGTCCTACCGCCTCTGGAAACACCATATATTTT
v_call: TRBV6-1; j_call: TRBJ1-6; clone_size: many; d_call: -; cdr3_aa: CASSEKLGVYNSPLHF; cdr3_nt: TGTGCCAGCAGTGAAAAGCTGGGGGTGTACAATTCACCCCTCCACTTT
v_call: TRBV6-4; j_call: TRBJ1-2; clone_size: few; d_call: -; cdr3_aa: CASRPIMTVQNGYTF; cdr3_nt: TGTGCCAGCAGACCCATTATGACAGTGCAAAACGGCTACACCTTC
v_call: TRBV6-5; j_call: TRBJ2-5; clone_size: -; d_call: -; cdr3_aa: CASSLRRTSRGETQYF; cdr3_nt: TGTGCCAGCAGTTTGCGAAGGACATCCAGAGGGGAGACCCAGTACTTC
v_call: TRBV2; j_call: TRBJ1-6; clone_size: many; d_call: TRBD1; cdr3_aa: CASSLPGQGNSPLHF; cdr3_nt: TGTGCCAGCAGTCTTCCCGGACAGGGGAATTCACCCCTCCACTTT
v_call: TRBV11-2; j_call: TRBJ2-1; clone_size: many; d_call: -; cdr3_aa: CTSSPWGGPEDEQFF; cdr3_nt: TGTACCAGCAGCCCGTGGGGGGGGCCTGAGGATGAGCAGTTCTTC
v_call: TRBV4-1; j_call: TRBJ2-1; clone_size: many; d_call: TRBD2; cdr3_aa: CASSYEKRDYNEQFF; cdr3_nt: TGCGCCAGCAGCTATGAGAAGCGGGACTACAATGAGCAGTTCTTC
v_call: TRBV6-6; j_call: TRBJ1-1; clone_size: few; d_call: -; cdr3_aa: CASSHRSLEAFF; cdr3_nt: TGTGCCAGCAGTCACCGGTCGTTGGAAGCTTTCTTT
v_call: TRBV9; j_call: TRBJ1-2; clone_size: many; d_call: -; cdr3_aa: CASSVEGEVNYGYTF; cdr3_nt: TGTGCCAGCAGCGTAGAAGGGGAAGTCAACTATGGCTACACCTTC
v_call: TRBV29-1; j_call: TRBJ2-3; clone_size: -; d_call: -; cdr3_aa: CSVGHFLGGQYF; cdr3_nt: TGCAGCGTCGGCCACTTTTTGGGGGGGCAGTATTTT
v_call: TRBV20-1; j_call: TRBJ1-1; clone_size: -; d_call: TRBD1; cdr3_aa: CSAGSGTGNTEAFF; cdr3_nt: TGCAGTGCTGGTTCCGGGACAGGGAACACTGAAGCTTTCTTT
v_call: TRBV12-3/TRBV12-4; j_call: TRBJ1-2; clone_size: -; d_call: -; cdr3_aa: CASSLGVPGVGGYTF; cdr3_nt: TGTGCCAGCAGTTTAGGGGTCCCAGGAGTAGGTGGCTACACCTTC
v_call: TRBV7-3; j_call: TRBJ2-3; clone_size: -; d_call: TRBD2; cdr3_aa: CASSLGLAGSFMADTQYF; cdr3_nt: TGTGCCAGCAGCCTAGGACTAGCGGGGAGTTTTATGGCGGATACGCAGTATTTT
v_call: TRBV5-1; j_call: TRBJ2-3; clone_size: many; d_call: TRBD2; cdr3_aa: CASSLGLAGEQYF; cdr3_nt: TGCGCCAGCAGCTTGGGACTAGCGGGGGAGCAGTATTTT
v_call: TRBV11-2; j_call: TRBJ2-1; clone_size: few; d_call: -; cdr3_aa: CASSLRAGNNEQFF; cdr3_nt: TGTGCCAGCAGCTTGAGGGCAGGAAACAATGAGCAGTTCTTC
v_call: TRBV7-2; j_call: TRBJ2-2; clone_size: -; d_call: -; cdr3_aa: CASSLASLTFGELFF; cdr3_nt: TGTGCCAGCAGCTTAGCGTCACTCACCTTCGGGGAGCTGTTTTTT
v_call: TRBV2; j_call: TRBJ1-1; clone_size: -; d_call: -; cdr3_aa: CASSYLPREAFF; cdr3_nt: TGTGCCAGCAGTTACCTTCCCAGAGAAGCTTTCTTT
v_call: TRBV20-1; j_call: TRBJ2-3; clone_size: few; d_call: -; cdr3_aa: CSASSVDRTWSQYF; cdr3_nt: TGCAGTGCTTCCTCCGTAGACAGGACCTGGTCGCAGTATTTT
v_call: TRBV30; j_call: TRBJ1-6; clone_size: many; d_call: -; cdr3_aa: CAWSDKVSDYNSPLHF; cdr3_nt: TGTGCCTGGAGTGATAAGGTGTCGGACTATAATTCACCCCTCCACTTT
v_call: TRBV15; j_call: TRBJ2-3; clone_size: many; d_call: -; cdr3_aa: CATSRDRAPADTQYF; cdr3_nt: TGTGCCACCAGCAGAGATCGAGCTCCCGCAGATACGCAGTATTTT
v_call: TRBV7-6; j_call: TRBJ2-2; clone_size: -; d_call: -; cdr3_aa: CASSLGPGGTGELFF; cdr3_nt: TGTGCCAGCAGCTTAGGGCCCGGAGGAACCGGGGAGCTGTTTTTT
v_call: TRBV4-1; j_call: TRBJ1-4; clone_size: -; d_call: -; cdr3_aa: CASSQLPARVNEKLFF; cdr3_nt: TGCGCCAGCAGCCAACTCCCGGCCAGGGTGAATGAAAAACTGTTTTTT
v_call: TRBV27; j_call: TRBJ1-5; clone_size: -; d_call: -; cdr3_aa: CASSFRGNQPQHF; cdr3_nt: TGTGCCAGCAGTTTTAGGGGTAATCAGCCCCAGCATTTT
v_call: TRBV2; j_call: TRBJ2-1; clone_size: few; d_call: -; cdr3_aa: CASRYTGTHNEQFF; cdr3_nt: TGTGCCAGCAGATACACGGGTACACACAATGAGCAGTTCTTC
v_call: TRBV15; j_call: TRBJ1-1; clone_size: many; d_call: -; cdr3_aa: CATSRDREGGGEAFF; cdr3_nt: TGTGCCACCAGCAGAGATCGAGAAGGGGGAGGTGAAGCTTTCTTT
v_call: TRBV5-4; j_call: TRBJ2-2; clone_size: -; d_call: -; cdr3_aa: CASNLAQNTGELFF; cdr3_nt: TGTGCCAGCAACCTTGCTCAGAACACCGGGGAGCTGTTTTTT
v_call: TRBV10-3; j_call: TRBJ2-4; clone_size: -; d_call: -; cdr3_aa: CAISEVAKNIQYF; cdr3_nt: TGTGCCATCAGTGAGGTGGCCAAAAACATTCAGTACTTC
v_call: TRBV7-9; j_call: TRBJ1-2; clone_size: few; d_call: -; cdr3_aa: CASSFDTYGYTF; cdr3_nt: TGTGCCAGCAGCTTTGACACCTATGGCTACACCTTC
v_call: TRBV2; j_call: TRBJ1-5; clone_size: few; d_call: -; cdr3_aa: CASKQPNQPQHF; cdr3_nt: TGTGCCAGCAAACAGCCGAATCAGCCCCAGCATTTT
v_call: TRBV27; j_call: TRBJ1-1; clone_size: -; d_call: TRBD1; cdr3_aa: CASRDRAEAFF; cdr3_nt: TGTGCCAGCAGGGACAGGGCAGAAGCTTTCTTT
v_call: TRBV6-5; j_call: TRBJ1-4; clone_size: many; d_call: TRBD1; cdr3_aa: CASSYRDRGTEKLFF; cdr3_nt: TGTGCCAGCAGTTACAGGGACAGGGGAACGGAAAAACTGTTTTTT
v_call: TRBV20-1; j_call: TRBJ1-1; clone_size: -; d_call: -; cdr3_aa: CSARLNTEAFF; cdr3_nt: TGCAGTGCTAGATTGAACACTGAAGCTTTCTTT
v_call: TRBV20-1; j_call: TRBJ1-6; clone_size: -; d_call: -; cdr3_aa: CSARAGAGSPLHF; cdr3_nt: TGCAGTGCTAGGGCGGGGGCTGGATCACCCCTCCACTTT
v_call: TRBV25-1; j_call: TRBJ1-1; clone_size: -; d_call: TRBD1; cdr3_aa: CASSDPGQGATEAFF; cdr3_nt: TGTGCCAGCAGTGACCCGGGACAGGGGGCCACTGAAGCTTTCTTT
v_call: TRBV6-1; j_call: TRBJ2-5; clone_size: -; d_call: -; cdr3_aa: CASSEYDDGGHPQETQYF; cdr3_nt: TGTGCCAGCAGTGAATACGATGATGGGGGACACCCCCAGGAGACCCAGTACTTC